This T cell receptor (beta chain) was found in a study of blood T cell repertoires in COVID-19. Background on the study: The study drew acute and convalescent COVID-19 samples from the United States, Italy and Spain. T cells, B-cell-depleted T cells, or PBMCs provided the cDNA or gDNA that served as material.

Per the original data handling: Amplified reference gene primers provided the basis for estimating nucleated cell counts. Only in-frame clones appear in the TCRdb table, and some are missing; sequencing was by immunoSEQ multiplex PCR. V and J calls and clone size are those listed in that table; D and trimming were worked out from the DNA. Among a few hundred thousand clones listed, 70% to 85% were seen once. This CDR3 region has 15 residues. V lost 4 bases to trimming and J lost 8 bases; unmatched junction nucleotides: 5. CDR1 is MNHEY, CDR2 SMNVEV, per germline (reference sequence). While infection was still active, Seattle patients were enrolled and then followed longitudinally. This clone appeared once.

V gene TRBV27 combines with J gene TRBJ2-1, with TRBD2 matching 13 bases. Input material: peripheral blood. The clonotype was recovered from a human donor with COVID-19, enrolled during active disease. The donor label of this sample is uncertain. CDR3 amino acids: CASSSGTSGTDEQFF. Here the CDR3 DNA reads TGTGCCAGCAGTTCGGGGACTAGCGGGACTGATGAGCAGTTCTTC.